The present TCR beta chain was sequenced within a study of neurological immune-mediated disorders (dated by TCRdb to between 2017 and 2020). At the level of the whole study: Among the approximately 35 multiple sclerosis patients, approximately 30 had relapsing-remitting MS and 3 had secondary progressive MS. Peripheral blood TCR-beta repertoires from patients with HTLV-I-associated myelopathy (HAM/TSP), patients with multiple sclerosis, and healthy controls were compared in the study using UMI-based sequencing. Longitudinal samples, technical triplicates and paired sorted CD4+ and CD8+ T-cell subsets, alongside PBMC samples, were included among the roughly 100 TCR-beta libraries. The cohort comprised 68 subjects: roughly 15 HAM/TSP patients, some 34 multiple sclerosis patients and approximately 20 healthy controls. Beyond this particular receptor, the publication reports: TCR clonal expansion was highest in HAM/TSP patients and lowest in MS patients, with MS patients falling below even healthy controls. In phylogenetic analysis, the repertoires of 18 of 34 MS patients grouped into a cluster of related CDR3 sequences, which suggests a possible signature at the repertoire level. Across subjects, expanded clones never shared an identical CDR3 amino acid sequence, which suggests that the TCR-beta repertoires in every group were private. No association of the MS cluster with clinical or MRI features was observed, and the need for larger cohorts was stated by the authors.

Ten or more counts support this clonotype. There is no known antigen for this receptor. Per-base quality was not reported, and no clone a single base away is much larger than it. cDNA was synthesized by template-switch 5'RACE using a primer with a 10-nucleotide random unique molecular identifier that tagged each TCR transcript. Over 190 million TCR-beta sequences, covering 15-18 subjects, were produced in each sequencing run. The RNeasy kit was used to extract total RNA. Using the KAPA Real-time Library Amplification kit, TCR-beta VDJ regions were amplified with primers for the TCR constant region and the 5'RACE anchor. A first PCR added sample indexes and Illumina adaptors, after which a second PCR increased the library yield. The roughly 650 bp TCR product was size-selected on a 2% E-gel SizeSelection system after Ampure bead purification. Before pooling, libraries had their quality checked on a Bioanalyzer, their concentration measured with Qubit, and their quantity determined with the Kapa Library Quantification kit. An Illumina HiSeq 2500 sequenced the libraries paired-end 2 x 150 bp. To increase sequence diversity, about 23-30% phiX was spiked into each library pool. As for the authors' bioinformatics: The quality-filtered reads were processed with the UMI-based MiGEC pipeline, whose error correction step removed more than 85% of the raw TCR sequences. VDJ genes were aligned to IMGT germline references, and each clonotype was defined by a unique CDR3 amino acid sequence together with V-J genes. Clonal expansion, Shannon diversity and CDR3 relatedness were evaluated with VDJtools (CalcPairwiseDistances, ClusterSamples), while phylogenetic trees were built in CLCbio workbench. Using coefficient-of-variation modelling across technical triplicates, the study counted a clone as expanded if it had at least 8 unique UMIs. Using fastp trimming at Q25 and MiXCR clonotype assembly, TCRdb reanalyzed the public sequencing data and kept in-frame beta chains. Each entry is one CDR3 protein sequence, shown with its most common DNA and genes. The V and J calls and clone size come from TCRdb's table, not from the authors' own analysis. In all, the sample holds about 92,000 distinct CDR3 sequences, and approximately 3.5% of those were seen once. The ten top clones hold around 2.7% of the sample.

Trimming takes 4 bases from V and 1 base from J, and the germline ends sit 17 bases apart. The CDR3 runs 16 residues from the cysteine to the phenylalanine. Just the 48-base CDR3 DNA is kept, in frame starting at base 1. For CDR1 and CDR2, the germline V gene lists SGHRS and YFSETQ. For unsorted PBMC libraries, 2 million PBMCs were used after storage in RNAlater at -80 degrees C until RNA extraction. The multiple sclerosis patients were enrolled in a US clinical protocol that used magnetic resonance imaging to evaluate disease progression. PBMCs were separated from peripheral blood using Ficoll-Hypaque density gradient centrifugation and then cryopreserved in liquid nitrogen.

The sequence links TRBV5-1 to TRBJ1-1; the D region possibly corresponds to TRBD1 (6 bases align). The sample taken for sequencing was PBMCs. The sequence was obtained from a woman in her forties or fifties with multiple sclerosis. In nucleotide form, the sequence is TGCGCCAGCAGCGAGACCGGACAGTCTGGGAACACTGAAGCTTTCTTT. Translated, this gives CASSETGQSGNTEAFF. With the rest looked up from the reference TRBV5-1 and TRBJ1-1 genes rather than sequenced, the full variable domain is KAGVTQTPRYLIKTRGQQVTLSCSPISGHRSVSWYQQTPGQGLQFLFEYFSETQRNKGNFPGRFSGRQFSNSRSEMNVSTLELGDSALYLCASSETGQSGNTEAFFGQGTRLTVV.